This TCR beta chain was identified during a study of cytotoxic CD8 clonotypes in ibrutinib-treated CLL listed by TCRdb under 2021. About the investigation overall: In this cohort, 15 patients were treatment-naive and ten to twelve were relapsed/refractory, while 17 to 18 had unmutated IGHV. Responses were partial in about 25 patients and complete in 2; after median approximately 67 months follow-up, about 14 stayed in remission and 12 progressed. The response samples were drawn at a median of roughly eleven months into treatment, with a range of about 6 to 36 months. An average of around 260,000 productive templates and 80,000 to 100,000 productive rearrangements was obtained per sample. Longitudinal samples were obtainable from about 30% of the roughly 86 participants in the trial. Cryopreserved peripheral blood mononuclear cells were obtained prior to treatment, at the time of response, and at either disease progression or sustained remission. Every remission and progressive disease sample was obtained while ibrutinib was still being received by the patients. Results the study describes overall, beyond this receptor: Sampling times were not matched between sustained-remission and progressing patients, and lymph node repertoires were not studied. At baseline, clonality was higher than in age-matched healthy donors and showed a strong correlation with circulating CD8+ T-cell counts. Clonality rose at ibrutinib response, remained stable during sustained remission, and dropped back toward baseline at progression. Public clonotypes were rare and either contracted or stayed stable during treatment, and the rise in clonality at ibrutinib response reflected the expansion of private clonotypes.

Concerning this clone: Its antigen target is currently unknown. Nothing much larger sits one base from this clone, and base qualities are not available.

Including cysteine and phenylalanine, the CDR3 has 17 amino acids. CDR3 DNA only is kept here, 51 bases in frame from base 1. The germline V end is reduced by 0 bases and the J end by 5 bases; junction bases left unmatched: 10. As encoded in the germline V gene, CDR1 is LGHNA while CDR2 is YSLEER. On a MiSeq, deep resolution sequencing aimed for a depth between 1 in 1 million and 1 in 200,000 T cells, with each clonotype covered about 9.2x on average. The immunoSEQ hsTCRB Kit was used to generate the TCR beta libraries. For the original study's pipeline: Data were analyzed with ImmunoSEQ Data Assistant and ImmunoSEQ Analyzer, with V, D and J genes assigned per IMGT definitions. Clonality was computed as one minus normalized Shannon entropy of productive rearrangement frequencies, ranging from 0 to 1. Public clonotype analysis was restricted to overrepresented clonotypes comprising at least 0.05% of each patient's repertoire. Repertoires from thirteen age-matched healthy donors in immuneACCESS were used as clonality controls. TCRdb's version of the immuneACCESS table is confined to in-frame rearrangements and falls short of the full clone set. An unresolved V gene accounts for under half of the shortfall where checked; the remainder is of unknown origin. The V and J calls and clone size come from that table; D and trimming were worked out from the DNA. This sample is represented by about 140,000 clones; 77% of them were singletons. 25% to 30% of the sample is in the top ten clones.

Per the publication, the time point label means: roughly 12 months on ibrutinib. Approximately 2 micrograms of genomic DNA were extracted from cryopreserved PBMCs for TCR beta library preparation. Longitudinal blood samples from CLL patients on ibrutinib monotherapy were analyzed using high-throughput TCR beta sequencing. The patients took part in an open-label, single-center phase 2 trial of ibrutinib monotherapy. The chain links TRBV4-3 with TRBJ2-5, with TRBD2 matching 9 junction bases. The receptor was derived from a human donor with chronic lymphocytic leukemia. The sequenced sample was PBMCs, obtained after 12 months of ibrutinib treatment. The CDR3 reads CASSQEALAGGGETQYF. The DNA is as follows: TGCGCCAGCAGCCAAGAGGCACTGGCGGGAGGGGGGGAGACCCAGTACTTC.